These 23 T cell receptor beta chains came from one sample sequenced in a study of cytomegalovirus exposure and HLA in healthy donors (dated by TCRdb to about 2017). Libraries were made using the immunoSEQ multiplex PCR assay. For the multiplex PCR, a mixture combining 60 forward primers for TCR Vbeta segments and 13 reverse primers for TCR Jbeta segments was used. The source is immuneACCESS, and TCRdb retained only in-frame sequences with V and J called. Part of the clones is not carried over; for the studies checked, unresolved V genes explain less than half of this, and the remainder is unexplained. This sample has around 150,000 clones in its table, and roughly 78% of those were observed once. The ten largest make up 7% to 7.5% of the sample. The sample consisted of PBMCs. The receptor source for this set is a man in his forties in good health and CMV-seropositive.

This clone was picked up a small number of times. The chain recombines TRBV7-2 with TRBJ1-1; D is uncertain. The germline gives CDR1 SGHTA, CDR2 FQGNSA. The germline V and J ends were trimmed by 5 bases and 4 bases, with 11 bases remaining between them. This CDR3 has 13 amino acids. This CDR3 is CASSIGRGTEAFF. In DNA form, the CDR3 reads TGTGCCAGCAGCATCGGACGGGGCACTGAAGCTTTCTTT.

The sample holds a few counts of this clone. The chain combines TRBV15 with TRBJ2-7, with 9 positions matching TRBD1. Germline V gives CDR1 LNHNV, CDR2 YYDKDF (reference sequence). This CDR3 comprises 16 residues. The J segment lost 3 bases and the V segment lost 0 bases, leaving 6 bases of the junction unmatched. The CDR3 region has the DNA TGTGCCACCAGCAGAGATCCCCCGGACAGGGGCTACGAGCAGTACTTC. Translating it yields CATSRDPPDRGYEQYF.

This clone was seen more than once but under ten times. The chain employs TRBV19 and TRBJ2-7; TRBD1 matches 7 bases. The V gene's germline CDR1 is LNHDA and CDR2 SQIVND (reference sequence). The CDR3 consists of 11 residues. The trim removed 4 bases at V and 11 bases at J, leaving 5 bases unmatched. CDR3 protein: CASSRQGIEYF. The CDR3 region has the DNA TGTGCCAGTAGTAGACAGGGCATCGAGTACTTC.

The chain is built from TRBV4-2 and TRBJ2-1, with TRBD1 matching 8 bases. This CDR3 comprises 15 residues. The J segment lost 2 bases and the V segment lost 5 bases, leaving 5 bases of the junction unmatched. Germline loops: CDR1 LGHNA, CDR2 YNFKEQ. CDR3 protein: CASSSGTGAYNEQFF. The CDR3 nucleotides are TGTGCCAGCAGCTCAGGGACAGGAGCCTACAATGAGCAGTTCTTC.

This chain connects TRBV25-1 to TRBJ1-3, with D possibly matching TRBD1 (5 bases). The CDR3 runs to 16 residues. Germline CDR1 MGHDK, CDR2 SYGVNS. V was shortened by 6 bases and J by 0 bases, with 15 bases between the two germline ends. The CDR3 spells CASSERGPSSGNTIYF. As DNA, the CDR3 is TGTGCCAGCAGCGAAAGGGGTCCGAGCTCTGGAAACACCATATATTTT.

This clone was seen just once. The CDR3 loop reads CASTRGDQSTGYTF. The CDR3 DNA reads TGCGCCAGCACCAGGGGGGATCAGTCAACTGGCTACACCTTC. The V gene is TRBV4-1, the J gene TRBJ1-2, with TRBD1 matching over 7 bases. The CDR3 is 14 amino acids. The V and J ends lost 7 bases and 7 bases, in that order; junction bases with no gene match: 12. Germline V gives CDR1 MGHRA, CDR2 YSYEKL.

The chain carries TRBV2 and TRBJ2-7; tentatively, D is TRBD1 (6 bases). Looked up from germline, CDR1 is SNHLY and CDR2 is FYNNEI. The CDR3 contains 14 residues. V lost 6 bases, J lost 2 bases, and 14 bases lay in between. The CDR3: CASRDSESAYEQYF. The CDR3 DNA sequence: TGTGCCAGCAGGGACAGTGAGAGCGCCTACGAGCAGTACTTC.

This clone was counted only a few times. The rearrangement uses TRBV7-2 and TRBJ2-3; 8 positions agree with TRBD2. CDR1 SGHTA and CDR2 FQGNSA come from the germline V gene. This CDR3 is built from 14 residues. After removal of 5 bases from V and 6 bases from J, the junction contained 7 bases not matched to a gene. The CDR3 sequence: CASSPKAGGDTQYF. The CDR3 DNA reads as TGTGCCAGCAGCCCAAAGGCGGGGGGTGATACGCAGTATTTT.

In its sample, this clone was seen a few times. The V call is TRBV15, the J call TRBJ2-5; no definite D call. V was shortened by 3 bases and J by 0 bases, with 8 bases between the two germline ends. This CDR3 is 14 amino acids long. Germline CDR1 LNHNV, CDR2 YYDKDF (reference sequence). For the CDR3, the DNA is TGTGCCACCAGCAGTGGCGGATACCAAGAGACCCAGTACTTC. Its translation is CATSSGGYQETQYF.

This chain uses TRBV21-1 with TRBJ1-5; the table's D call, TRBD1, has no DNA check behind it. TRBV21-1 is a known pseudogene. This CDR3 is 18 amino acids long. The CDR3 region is CASSKKGKDIYSNQPQHF. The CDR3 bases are TGTGCCAGCAGCAAAAAGGGGAAGGACATCTATAGCAATCAGCCCCAGCATTTT.

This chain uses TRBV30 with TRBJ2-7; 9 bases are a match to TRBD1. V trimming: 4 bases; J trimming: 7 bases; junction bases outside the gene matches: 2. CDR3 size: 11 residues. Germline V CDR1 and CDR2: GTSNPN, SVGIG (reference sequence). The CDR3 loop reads CAWTTGGEQYF. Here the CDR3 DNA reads TGTGCCTGGACGACAGGGGGGGAGCAGTACTTC.

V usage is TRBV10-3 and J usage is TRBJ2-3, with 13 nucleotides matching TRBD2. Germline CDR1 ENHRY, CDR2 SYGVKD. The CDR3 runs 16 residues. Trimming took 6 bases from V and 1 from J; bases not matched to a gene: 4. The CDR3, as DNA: TGTGCCATCAGACCAGGACTAGCGGGGGGCACAGATACGCAGTATTTT. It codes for CAIRPGLAGGTDTQYF.

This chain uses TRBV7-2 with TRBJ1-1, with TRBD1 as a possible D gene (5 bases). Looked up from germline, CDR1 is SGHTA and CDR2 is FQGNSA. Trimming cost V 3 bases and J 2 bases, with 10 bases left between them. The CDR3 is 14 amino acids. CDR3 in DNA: TGTGCCAGCAGCTTTTCAGGGATAAACACTGAAGCTTTCTTT. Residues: CASSFSGINTEAFF.

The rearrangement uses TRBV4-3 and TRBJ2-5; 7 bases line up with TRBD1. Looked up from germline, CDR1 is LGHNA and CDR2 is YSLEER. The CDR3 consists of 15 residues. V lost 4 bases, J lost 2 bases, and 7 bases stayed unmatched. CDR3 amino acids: CASSPSQGDQETQYF. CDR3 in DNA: TGCGCCAGCAGCCCCTCCCAGGGGGATCAAGAGACCCAGTACTTC.

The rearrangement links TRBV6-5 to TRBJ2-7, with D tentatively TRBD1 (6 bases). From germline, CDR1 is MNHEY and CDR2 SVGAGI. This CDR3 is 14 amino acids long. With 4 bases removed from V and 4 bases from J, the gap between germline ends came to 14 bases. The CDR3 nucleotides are TGTGCCAGCAGTTTGCGGCAGGGGTTTTACGAGCAGTACTTC. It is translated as CASSLRQGFYEQYF.

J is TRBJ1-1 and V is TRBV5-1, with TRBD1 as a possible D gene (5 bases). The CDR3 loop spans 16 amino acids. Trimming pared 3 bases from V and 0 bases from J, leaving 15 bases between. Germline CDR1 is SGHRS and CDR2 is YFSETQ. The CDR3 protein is CASSSLPGLMNTEAFF. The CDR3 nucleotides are TGCGCCAGCAGCTCACTACCGGGACTGATGAACACTGAAGCTTTCTTT.

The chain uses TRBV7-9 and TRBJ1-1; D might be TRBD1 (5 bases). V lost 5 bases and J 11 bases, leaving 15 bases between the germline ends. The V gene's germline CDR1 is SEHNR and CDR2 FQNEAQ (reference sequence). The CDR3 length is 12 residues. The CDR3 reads CASSRDGGNAFF. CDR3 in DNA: TGTGCCAGCAGCCGGGACGGGGGAAATGCTTTCTTT.

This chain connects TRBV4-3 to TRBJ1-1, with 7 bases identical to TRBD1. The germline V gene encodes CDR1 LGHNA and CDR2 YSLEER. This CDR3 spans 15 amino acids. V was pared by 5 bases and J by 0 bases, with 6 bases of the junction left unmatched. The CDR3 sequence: CASSYRDRMNTEAFF. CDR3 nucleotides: TGCGCCAGCAGCTACCGGGACAGAATGAACACTGAAGCTTTCTTT.

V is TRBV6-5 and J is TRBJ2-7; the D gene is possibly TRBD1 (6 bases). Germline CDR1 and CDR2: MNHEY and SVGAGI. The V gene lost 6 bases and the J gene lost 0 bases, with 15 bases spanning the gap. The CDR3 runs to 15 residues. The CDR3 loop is CASRPGQLYSYEQYF. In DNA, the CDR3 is TGTGCCAGCAGACCAGGACAGCTTTACTCCTACGAGCAGTACTTC.

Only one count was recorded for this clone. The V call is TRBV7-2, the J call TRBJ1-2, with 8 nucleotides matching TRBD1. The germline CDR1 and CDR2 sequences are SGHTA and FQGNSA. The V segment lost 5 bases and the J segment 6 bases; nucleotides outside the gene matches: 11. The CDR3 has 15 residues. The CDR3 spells CASSQGQGPQNGYTF. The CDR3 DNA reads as TGTGCCAGCAGCCAAGGACAGGGACCTCAAAATGGCTACACCTTC. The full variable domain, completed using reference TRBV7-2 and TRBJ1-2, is GAGVSQSPSNKVTEKGKDVELRCDPISGHTALYWYRQSLGQGLEFLIYFQGNSAPDKSGLPSDRFSAERTGGSVSTLTIQRTQQEDSAVYLCASSQGQGPQNGYTFGSGTRLTVV.

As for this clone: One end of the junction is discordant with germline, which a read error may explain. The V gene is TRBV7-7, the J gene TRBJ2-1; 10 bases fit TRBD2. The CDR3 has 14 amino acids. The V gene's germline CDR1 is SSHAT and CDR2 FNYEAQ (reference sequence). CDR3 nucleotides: TGTGCTAGCAGCTCGGGACTAGCGCTGAATGAGCAGTTCTTC. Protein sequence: CASSSGLALNEQFF.

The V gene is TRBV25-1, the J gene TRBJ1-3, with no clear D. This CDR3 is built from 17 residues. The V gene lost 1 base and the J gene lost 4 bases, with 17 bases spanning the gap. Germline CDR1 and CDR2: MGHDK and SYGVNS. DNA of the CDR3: TGTGCCAGCAGTGAATGGAACTTCGACAAGAAAGGAAACACCATATATTTT. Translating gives CASSEWNFDKKGNTIYF. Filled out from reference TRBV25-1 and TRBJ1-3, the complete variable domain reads EADIYQTPRYLVIGTGKKITLECSQTMGHDKMYWYQQDPGMELHLIHYSYGVNSTEKGDLSSESTVSRIRTEHFPLTLESARPSHTSQYLCASSEWNFDKKGNTIYFGEGSWLTVV.

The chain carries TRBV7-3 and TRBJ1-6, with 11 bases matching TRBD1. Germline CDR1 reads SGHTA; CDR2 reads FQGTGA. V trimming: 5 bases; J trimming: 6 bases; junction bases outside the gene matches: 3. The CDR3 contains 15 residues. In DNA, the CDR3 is TGTGCCAGCAGCAGGACAGGGGGCCGTAATTCACCCCTCCACTTT. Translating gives CASSRTGGRNSPLHF.